These 22 T cell receptor beta chains were sequenced from one sample in a study of beta chain features in type 1 diabetes (dated by TCRdb to 2016 to 2018). Libraries were made using the immunoSEQ multiplex PCR assay. The entire isolated RNA was reverse transcribed using the High Capacity cDNA Reverse Transcription Kit, and thus expressed TCRB transcripts were sequenced. The source is immuneACCESS, and TCRdb retained only in-frame sequences with V and J called. Part of the clones is not carried over; for the studies checked, unresolved V genes explain less than half of this, and the remainder is unexplained. For this sample the table gives about 900,000 clones, of which roughly 15% were detected only once. The ten most abundant clones make up 0.023% of the sample. The sequencing sample was made of naive CD4+ T cells from blood. The cell subset or site label here, explained by the study, means: true naive CD4+ T cells. The receptors come from a woman aged 18-29 years in good health.

On this clone: In the same sample, other DNA sequences code for this CDR3. The chain recombines TRBV5-1 with TRBJ1-1, with no clear D. This CDR3 has 13 residues. Per germline, CDR1 SGHRS and CDR2 YFSETQ. Trimming took 1 base from V and 0 from J, leaving 4 bases between them. CDR3 nucleotides: TGCGCCAGCAGCTTGAACTTGAACACTGAAGCTTTCTTT. This gives the protein CASSLNLNTEAFF.

The sample holds a few counts of this clone. The V gene is TRBV5-4, the J gene TRBJ1-2; possible D gene TRBD1, 6 bases. The V end was cut by 3 bases, the J end by 10 bases, with 22 bases between. CDR1 and CDR2 (germline): SGHNT, YYREEE (reference sequence). The CDR3 has 15 residues. The CDR3 sequence is CASSWARRGEGVYTF. CDR3 sequence (DNA): TGTGCCAGCAGCTGGGCGAGGAGGGGCGAGGGGGTCTACACCTTC.

The V and J genes are TRBV7-8 and TRBJ2-4; 7 bases map to TRBD1. V was pared by 5 bases and J by 2 bases, with 6 bases of the junction left unmatched. Germline V CDR1 and CDR2: SGHVS, FQNEAQ. The CDR3 runs to 15 residues. The CDR3 DNA follows: TGTGCCAGCAGCGGATTACAGGGGACCAAAAACATTCAGTACTTC. Its protein is CASSGLQGTKNIQYF.

This clone showed up just a few times. This sequence joins TRBV28 and TRBJ2-7; D may correspond to TRBD1 or TRBD2 (7 bases each). Trimming took 10 bases from V and 6 from J, leaving 37 bases between them. Germline lookup yields CDR1 MDHEN and CDR2 SYDVKM. The CDR3 runs to 19 residues. The CDR3 nucleotides are TGTGCCATGACATCGGGACAGCACCCTAGCGGTTCCCCCCCGTTCGAGCAGTACTTC. Protein sequence: CAMTSGQHPSGSPPFEQYF.

This clone was seen a few times. The CDR3, as DNA: TGTGCCAGCAGTTTCCCATCCGGACTAGCGGGAGGCCTGACAGATACGCAGTATTTT. This sequence encodes CASSFPSGLAGGLTDTQYF. This chain joins TRBV28 and TRBJ2-3, with 14 bases identical to TRBD2. V dropped 3 bases and J dropped 3; count of bases not matched to a gene: 11. Germline assignment: CDR1 MDHEN and CDR2 SYDVKM. The CDR3 runs to 19 residues.

This clone was seen more than once but under ten times. The chain combines TRBV11-2 with TRBJ2-3; D might be TRBD2 (6 bases). Trimming removed 3 bases from V and 8 bases from J, with 18 bases in between. The CDR3 loop spans 15 amino acids. The germline V gene has CDR1 SGHAT and CDR2 FQNNGV. The CDR3 spells CASSFYGSPTRTQYF. The CDR3 coding sequence is TGTGCCAGCAGCTTTTACGGGAGCCCCACCCGTACGCAGTATTTT. The variable domain in full, completed from reference TRBV11-2 and TRBJ2-3, reads EAGVAQSPRYKIIEKRQSVAFWCNPISGHATLYWYQQILGQGPKLLIQFQNNGVVDDSQLPKDRFSAERLKGVDSTLKIQPAKLEDSAVYLCASSFYGSPTRTQYFGPGTRLTVL.

This clone was seen only a few times. V gene TRBV28 combines with J gene TRBJ2-5; D unresolved. CDR3 length: 14 amino acids. Deletions cut 5 bases from V and 5 bases from J, with 15 bases between. CDR1 is MDHEN, CDR2 SYDVKM, per germline. The CDR3 nucleotides read TGTGCCAGCAGTCTCCCGACCCGTGGCGAGACCCAGTACTTC. Encoded protein: CASSLPTRGETQYF.

In its sample, this clone was seen once. This chain uses TRBV6-6 with TRBJ1-4; D is undetermined. Trimming cost V 0 bases and J 7 bases, with 15 bases left between them. Germline CDR1 and CDR2: MNHNY and SVGAGI (reference sequence). The length of the CDR3 is 16 residues. DNA for the CDR3: TGTGCCAGCAGTTACTCGAGACCCGGAGGGCTTGAAAAACTGTTTTTT. Its protein product is CASSYSRPGGLEKLFF.

In its sample, this clone was seen a few times. The V and J genes are TRBV19 and TRBJ2-1; D possibly matches TRBD1 or TRBD2 (5 bases each). The germline V gene has CDR1 LNHDA and CDR2 SQIVND (reference sequence). Trimming took off 3 bases at V and 10 bases at J, with 13 bases between the two ends. The CDR3 is 13 amino acids. CDR3 sequence: CASSIEGPREQFF. The CDR3 bases are TGTGCCAGTAGTATTGAGGGACCACGAGAGCAGTTCTTC.

The rearrangement joins TRBV7-9 to TRBJ1-3; TRBD1 matches at 8 bases. CDR3 length: 14 residues. Unmatched junction bases numbered 8, after V lost 5 bases and J lost 8 bases. Germline V CDR1 and CDR2: SEHNR, FQNEAQ (reference sequence). The CDR3 reads CASSHTGTGHTIYF. Here the CDR3 DNA reads TGTGCCAGCAGCCATACCGGGACAGGTCACACCATATATTTT.

In the case of this clone: The same CDR3 is also encoded by other DNA sequences in this sample. The chain carries TRBV6-6 and TRBJ2-7; 7 bases line up with TRBD1. The CDR3 is 13 residues long. J gave up 4 bases and V 5 bases, and 5 bases lay outside the gene matches. In germline, CDR1 is MNHNY, CDR2 SVGAGI (reference sequence). CDR3 DNA: TGTGCCAGCAGTCCCGGGACAGTGTACGAGCAGTACTTC. Translating it yields CASSPGTVYEQYF.

This chain joins TRBV28 and TRBJ2-3; D perhaps matches TRBD1 (6 bases). Trimming cost V 6 bases and J 6 bases, with 19 bases left between them. From germline, CDR1 is MDHEN and CDR2 SYDVKM. The CDR3 has 15 residues. The CDR3 reads CASSSGTHNRDTQYF. For the CDR3, the DNA is TGTGCCAGCAGCTCCGGGACACACAATCGGGATACGCAGTATTTT.

In this sample, this clone turned up a few times. This rearrangement joins TRBV19 to TRBJ1-2, with D possibly matching TRBD1 (5 bases). V was pared by 8 bases and J by 3 bases, with 22 bases between. Germline assignment: CDR1 LNHDA and CDR2 SQIVND (reference sequence). The CDR3 contains 16 residues. The CDR3 nucleotides read TGTGCCAGTCGCCTCAGGGAGGCGGGCGCGGACTATGGCTACACCTTC. This encodes CASRLREAGADYGYTF. Looking up the rest from reference TRBV19 and TRBJ1-2 gives the full variable domain: DGGITQSPKYLFRKEGQNVTLSCEQNLNHDAMYWYRQDPGQGLRLIYYSQIVNDFQKGDIAEGYSVSREKKESFPLTVTSAQKNPTAFYLCASRLREAGADYGYTFGSGTRLTVV.

This clone was counted between two and nine times. The chain couples TRBV18 to TRBJ1-5; weak D call: TRBD1 (6 bases). The CDR3 has 17 amino acids. The germline V and J ends were trimmed by 3 bases and 0 bases, with 15 bases remaining between them. Germline V CDR1 and CDR2: KGHSH, LQKENI. CDR3 nucleotide sequence: TGTGCCAGCTCACCCGCCGGACAGCACTATAGCAATCAGCCCCAGCATTTT. Its protein is CASSPAGQHYSNQPQHF.

This sequence joins TRBV7-6 and TRBJ1-4; no reliable D call. The CDR3 loop spans 12 amino acids. V was pared by 4 bases and J by 3 bases, with 3 bases between. The V gene's germline CDR1 is SGHVS and CDR2 FNYEAQ. This chain's CDR3 is CASSWANEKLFF. The CDR3 DNA reads as TGTGCCAGCAGCTGGGCTAATGAAAAACTGTTTTTT.

The chain combines TRBV4-3 with TRBJ2-1; 7 bases fit TRBD2. This CDR3 spans 19 amino acids. Germline V gene sequence: CDR1 LGHNA, CDR2 YSLEER. V was clipped by 0 bases and J by 7 bases; unmatched bases: 18. CDR3: CASSQDRSGDGMTRNEQFF. Written as DNA, the CDR3 is TGCGCCAGCAGCCAAGATCGGAGCGGGGACGGGATGACTAGAAATGAGCAGTTCTTC.

In this sample, this clone turned up a few times. The chain links TRBV5-4 to TRBJ1-2; a weak D match, TRBD1 (6 bases). The CDR3 consists of 14 residues. Germline V CDR1 and CDR2: SGHNT, YYREEE (reference sequence). Trimming took off 4 bases at V and 4 bases at J, with 14 bases between the two ends. The CDR3 bases are TGTGCCAGCAGCCCCCTGACAGGCGTCTATGGCTACACCTTC. Translation: CASSPLTGVYGYTF. Variable domain in full (rest from reference TRBV5-4 and TRBJ1-2): ETGVTQSPTHLIKTRGQQVTLRCSSQSGHNTVSWYQQALGQGPQFIFQYYREEENGRGNFPPRFSGLQFPNYSSELNVNALELDDSALYLCASSPLTGVYGYTFGSGTRLTVV.

This sequence joins TRBV4-3 and TRBJ2-3; the D gene could be TRBD1 or TRBD2 (6 bases each). The V and J ends lost 1 base and 7 bases respectively, with 24 bases between them. Germline V gene lookup returns CDR1 LGHNA and CDR2 YSLEER. The CDR3 is made up of 18 amino acids. The CDR3 protein is CASSQVGLRQGSTYTQYF. CDR3 bases: TGCGCCAGCAGCCAAGTGGGACTTAGGCAGGGGAGTACGTATACGCAGTATTTT.

This chain joins TRBV7-8 and TRBJ1-2; D may be TRBD1 (5 bases). The germline V and J ends were trimmed by 5 bases and 4 bases, with 11 bases remaining between them. This CDR3 is built from 13 residues. The germline CDR1 and CDR2 sequences are SGHVS and FQNEAQ. The CDR3 DNA reads TGTGCCAGCAGCCCGGGACGGTCCTATGGCTACACCTTC. It encodes CASSPGRSYGYTF.

V usage is TRBV7-9 and J usage is TRBJ2-7; 7 bases agree with TRBD2. V dropped 5 bases and J dropped 6; count of bases not matched to a gene: 7. The CDR3 contains 13 residues. In germline, CDR1 is SEHNR, CDR2 FQNEAQ (reference sequence). The CDR3, as DNA: TGTGCCAGCAGCCGAACTAGCGCCGGCGAGCAGTACTTC. Protein sequence: CASSRTSAGEQYF.

This chain links TRBV11-2 with TRBJ1-1; the D is unclear. The ends were cut back, 2 bases at V and 0 bases at J, with 7 bases in the middle. The germline gives CDR1 SGHAT, CDR2 FQNNGV. This CDR3 is 14 amino acids long. The CDR3 sequence is CASSLSALNTEAFF. CDR3 DNA sequence: TGTGCCAGCAGCTTATCAGCCTTGAACACTGAAGCTTTCTTT.

V and J are TRBV28 and TRBJ2-7, with 10 bases that match TRBD2. Germline V gene lookup returns CDR1 MDHEN and CDR2 SYDVKM. V dropped 5 bases and J dropped 4; count of bases not matched to a gene: 17. This CDR3 contains 18 residues. CDR3 nucleotides: TGTGCCAGCAGTCCCTATCTATCCAGCGGGAGGGATTTATACGAGCAGTACTTC. Its translation is CASSPYLSSGRDLYEQYF.